This T cell receptor beta chain was recorded in a study of a mutant IDH1 vaccine in newly diagnosed glioma. V gave up 6 bases and J gave up 8 bases, with 19 bases separating them. CDR3 length: 14 residues. Germline V CDR1 and CDR2: MNHEY, SMNVEV (reference sequence). Indicated time point: week 5, during vaccination. The vaccine gave 300 ug of a 20-mer mutant IDH1 peptide subcutaneously per dose. Comment on this clone: What it binds is unknown.

Repertoires were generated with immunoSEQ multiplex PCR, while TCRdb's copy carries only in-frame clones and drops some. This table holds about 83,000 clones, 91% found once. The chain has TRBV27 and TRBJ1-2, with TRBD1 as a possible D gene (5 bases). The TCR originated in a woman in her forties or fifties with glioma. The sequenced sample was PBMCs, obtained from a glioma patient whose treatment included an IDH1 peptide vaccine. CDR3 nucleotide sequence: TGTGCCAGCAGCCCGTCTCGGACGGGACGGGGCTACACCTTC. This sequence encodes CASSPSRTGRGYTF.